The clone carrying this T cell receptor (beta chain) was seen only a few times. Its specificity is unknown. These data belong to a study of cytomegalovirus exposure and HLA in healthy donors. Study overall: Approximately 200 million T cells yielded more than 90 million unique TCR beta sequences in earlier analysis.

The PCR employed 60 Vbeta primers together with 13 Jbeta primers. Assay: immunoSEQ multiplex PCR; the TCRdb copy retains only in-frame clones and omits some. The sample yields around 120,000 clones, about 68% seen once. Study-wide results and caveats: The study recorded 150 to 200 TCR beta chains that were cytomegalovirus-associated. Looking again later, the authors saw that most CMV-associated TCR beta chains seemed HLA-restricted. Donors belonging to an Asian-associated ancestry cluster reportedly showed fewer N-insertions in productive TCRs than the approximately 670-donor mean, according to what a later analysis found.

V lost 3 bases, J lost 8 bases, and 22 bases lay in between. From germline, CDR1 is MNHNS and CDR2 SASEGT. The CDR3 contains 17 residues. Specimen: PBMCs. This receptor was obtained from a man aged 25-40 years in good health and CMV-seropositive. The chain employs TRBV6-1 and TRBJ1-4; TRBD1 is a possible D gene (5 bases). The CDR3: CASSDPGMGSAAEKLFF. The CDR3 region has the DNA TGTGCCAGCAGTGACCCAGGGATGGGCAGTGCCGCAGAAAAACTGTTTTTT.